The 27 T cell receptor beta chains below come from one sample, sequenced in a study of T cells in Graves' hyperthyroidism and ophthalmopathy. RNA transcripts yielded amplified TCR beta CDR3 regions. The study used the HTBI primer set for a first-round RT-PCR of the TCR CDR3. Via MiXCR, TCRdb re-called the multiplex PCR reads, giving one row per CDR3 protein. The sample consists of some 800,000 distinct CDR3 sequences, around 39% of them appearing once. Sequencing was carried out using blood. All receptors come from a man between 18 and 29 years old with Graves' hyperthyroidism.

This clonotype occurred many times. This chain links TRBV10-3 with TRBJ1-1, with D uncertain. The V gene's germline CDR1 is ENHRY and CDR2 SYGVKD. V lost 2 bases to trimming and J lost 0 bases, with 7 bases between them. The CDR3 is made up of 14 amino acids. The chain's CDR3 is CAISEKGMNTEAFF. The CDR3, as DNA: TGTGCCATCAGTGAGAAGGGTATGAACACTGAAGCTTTCTTT.

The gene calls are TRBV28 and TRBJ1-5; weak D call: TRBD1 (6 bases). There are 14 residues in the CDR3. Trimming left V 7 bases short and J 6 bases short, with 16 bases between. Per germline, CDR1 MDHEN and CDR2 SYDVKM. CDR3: CASILQVGAQPQHF. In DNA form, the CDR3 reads TGTGCCAGCATCTTACAGGTGGGGGCTCAGCCCCAGCATTTT.

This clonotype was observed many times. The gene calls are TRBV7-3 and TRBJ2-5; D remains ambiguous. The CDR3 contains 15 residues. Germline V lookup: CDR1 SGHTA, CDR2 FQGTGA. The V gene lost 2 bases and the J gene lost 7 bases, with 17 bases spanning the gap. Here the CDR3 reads CASSLYAGNKGTQYF. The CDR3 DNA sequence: TGTGCCAGCAGCTTATACGCCGGAAACAAGGGGACCCAGTACTTC.

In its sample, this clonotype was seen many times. CDR3: CSVEGEPYEQYF. For the CDR3, the DNA is TGCAGCGTTGAGGGGGAACCCTACGAGCAGTACTTC. This chain connects TRBV29-1 to TRBJ2-7, with D perhaps being TRBD1 or TRBD2 (5 bases each). Looked up from germline, CDR1 is SQVTM and CDR2 is ANQGSEA. V lost 3 bases and J lost 2, with 8 bases in between. The CDR3 consists of 12 residues.

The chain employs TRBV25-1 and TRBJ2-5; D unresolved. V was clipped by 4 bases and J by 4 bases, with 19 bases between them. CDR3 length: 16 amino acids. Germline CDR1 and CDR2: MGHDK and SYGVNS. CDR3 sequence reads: CASSANKGGSGETQYF. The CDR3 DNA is TGTGCCAGCAGTGCTAATAAAGGCGGCAGTGGAGAGACCCAGTACTTC.

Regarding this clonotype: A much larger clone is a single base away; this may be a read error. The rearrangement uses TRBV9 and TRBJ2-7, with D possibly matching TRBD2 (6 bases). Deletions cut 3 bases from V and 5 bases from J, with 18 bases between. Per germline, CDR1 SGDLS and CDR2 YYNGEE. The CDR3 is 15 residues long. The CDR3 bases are TGTGCCAGCAGCGCAAGCCGGGACTCAGCACACGAGCAGTACTTC. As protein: CASSASRDSAHEQYF.

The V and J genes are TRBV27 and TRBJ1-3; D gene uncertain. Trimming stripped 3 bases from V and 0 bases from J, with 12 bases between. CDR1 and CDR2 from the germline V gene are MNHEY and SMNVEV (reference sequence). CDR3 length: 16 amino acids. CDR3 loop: CASSFLMTHSGNTIYF. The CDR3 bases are TGTGCCAGCAGTTTTCTGATGACACACTCTGGAAACACCATATATTTT.

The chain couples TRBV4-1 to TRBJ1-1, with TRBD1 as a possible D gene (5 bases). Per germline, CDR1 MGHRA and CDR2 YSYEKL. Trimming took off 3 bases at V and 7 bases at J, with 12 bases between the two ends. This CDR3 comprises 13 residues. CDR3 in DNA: TGCGCCAGCAGCCAGCCCCAGGGAATTGAAGCTTTCTTT. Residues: CASSQPQGIEAFF.

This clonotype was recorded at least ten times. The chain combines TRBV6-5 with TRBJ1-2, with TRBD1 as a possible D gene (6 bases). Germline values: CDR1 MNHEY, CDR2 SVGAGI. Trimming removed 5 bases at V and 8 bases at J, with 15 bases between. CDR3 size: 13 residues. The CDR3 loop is CASSPNRAAGYTF. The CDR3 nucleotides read TGTGCCAGCAGTCCCAACAGGGCGGCCGGCTACACCTTC.

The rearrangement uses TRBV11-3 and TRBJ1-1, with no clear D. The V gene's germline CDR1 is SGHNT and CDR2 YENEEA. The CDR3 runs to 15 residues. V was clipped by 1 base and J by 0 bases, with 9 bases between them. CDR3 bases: TGTGCCAGCAGCTTAGGGTTCAGTATGAACACTGAAGCTTTCTTT. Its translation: CASSLGFSMNTEAFF.

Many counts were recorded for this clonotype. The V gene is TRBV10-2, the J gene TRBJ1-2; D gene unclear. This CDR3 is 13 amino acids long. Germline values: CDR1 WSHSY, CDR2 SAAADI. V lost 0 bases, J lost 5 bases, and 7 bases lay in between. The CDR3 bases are TGCGCCAGCAGTGAGTCGATGTTGTATGGCTACACCTTC. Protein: CASSESMLYGYTF.

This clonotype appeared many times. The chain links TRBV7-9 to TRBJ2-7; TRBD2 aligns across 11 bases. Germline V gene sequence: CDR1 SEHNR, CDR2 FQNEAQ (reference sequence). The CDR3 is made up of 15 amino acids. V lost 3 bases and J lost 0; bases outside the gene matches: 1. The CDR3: CASSLTSGNSYEQYF. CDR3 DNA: TGTGCCAGCAGCTTGACTAGCGGGAACTCCTACGAGCAGTACTTC.

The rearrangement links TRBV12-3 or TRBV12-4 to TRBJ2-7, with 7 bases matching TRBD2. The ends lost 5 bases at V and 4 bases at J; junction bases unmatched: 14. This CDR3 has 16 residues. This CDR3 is CASSQARDYATYEQYF. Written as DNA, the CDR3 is TGTGCCAGCAGTCAAGCCAGGGACTACGCTACATACGAGCAGTACTTC.

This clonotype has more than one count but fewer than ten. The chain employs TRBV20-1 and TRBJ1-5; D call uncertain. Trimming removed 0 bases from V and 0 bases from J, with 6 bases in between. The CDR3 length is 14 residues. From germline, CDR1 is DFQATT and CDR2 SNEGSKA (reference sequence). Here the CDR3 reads CSARDKYSNQPQHF. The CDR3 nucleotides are TGCAGTGCTAGAGACAAGTATAGCAATCAGCCCCAGCATTTT.

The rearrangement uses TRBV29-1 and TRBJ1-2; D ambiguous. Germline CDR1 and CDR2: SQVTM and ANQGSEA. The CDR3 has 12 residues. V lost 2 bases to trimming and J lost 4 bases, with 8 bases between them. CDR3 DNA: TGCAGCGTTGAAAGGGAGATCTATGGCTACACCTTC. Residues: CSVEREIYGYTF.

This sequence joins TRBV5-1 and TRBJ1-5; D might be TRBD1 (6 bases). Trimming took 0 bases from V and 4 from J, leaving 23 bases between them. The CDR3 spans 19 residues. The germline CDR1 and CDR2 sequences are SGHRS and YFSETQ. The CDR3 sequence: CASSLASGGTGLDNQPQHF. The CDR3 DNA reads TGCGCCAGCAGCTTGGCTAGCGGGGGAACAGGGCTAGATAATCAGCCCCAGCATTTT.

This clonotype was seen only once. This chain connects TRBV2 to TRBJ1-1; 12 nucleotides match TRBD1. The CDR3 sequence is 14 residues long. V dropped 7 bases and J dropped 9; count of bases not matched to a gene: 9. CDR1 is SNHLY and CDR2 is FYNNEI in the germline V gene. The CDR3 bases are TGTGCCAGCACCCCGGGACAGGGGGCGATACAAGCTTTCTTT. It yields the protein CASTPGQGAIQAFF.

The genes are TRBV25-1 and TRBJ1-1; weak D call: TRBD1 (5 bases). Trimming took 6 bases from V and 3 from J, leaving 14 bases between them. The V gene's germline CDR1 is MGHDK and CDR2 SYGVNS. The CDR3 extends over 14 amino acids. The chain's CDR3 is CASSLSGLDTEAFF. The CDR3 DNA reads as TGTGCCAGCAGCTTGTCAGGGTTGGACACTGAAGCTTTCTTT.

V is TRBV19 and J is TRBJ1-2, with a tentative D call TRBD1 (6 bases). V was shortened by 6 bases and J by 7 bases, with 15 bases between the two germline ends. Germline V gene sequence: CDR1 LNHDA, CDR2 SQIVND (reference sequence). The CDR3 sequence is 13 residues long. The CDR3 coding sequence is TGTGCCAGTAGCCTTGGGGGGCTCGTTGGCTACACCTTC. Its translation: CASSLGGLVGYTF.

The CDR3 region is CASSLEGTALETQYF. The CDR3 DNA reads as TGTGCCAGCAGTTTAGAGGGGACGGCCCTAGAGACCCAGTACTTC. V and J are TRBV2 and TRBJ2-5; D is perhaps TRBD1 or TRBD2 (5 bases each). Germline CDR1 SNHLY, CDR2 FYNNEI. The CDR3 extends over 15 amino acids. V lost 5 bases, J lost 4 bases, and 17 bases lay in between.

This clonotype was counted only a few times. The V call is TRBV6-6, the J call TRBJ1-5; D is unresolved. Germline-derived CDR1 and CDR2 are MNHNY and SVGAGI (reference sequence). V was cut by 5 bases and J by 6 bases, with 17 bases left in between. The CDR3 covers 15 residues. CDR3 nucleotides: TGTGCCAGCAGTCTCAATCCACAGTCAAGTCAGCCCCAGCATTTT. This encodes CASSLNPQSSQPQHF.

The CDR3 DNA follows: TGTGCCATCAGTGAGTCGGGATTAGGGGATAGCAATCAGCCCCAGCATTTT. This translates into CAISESGLGDSNQPQHF. This chain joins TRBV10-3 and TRBJ1-5; D possibly corresponds to TRBD1 (5 bases). V was shortened by 0 bases and J by 0 bases, with 12 bases between the two germline ends. From germline, CDR1 is ENHRY and CDR2 SYGVKD. This CDR3 comprises 17 residues.

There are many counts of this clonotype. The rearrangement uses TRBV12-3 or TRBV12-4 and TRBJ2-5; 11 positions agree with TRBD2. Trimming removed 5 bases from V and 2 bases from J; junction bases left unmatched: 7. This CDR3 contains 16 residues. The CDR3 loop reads CASSPGTSGEQETQYF. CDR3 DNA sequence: TGTGCCAGCAGTCCTGGGACTAGCGGAGAGCAAGAGACCCAGTACTTC.

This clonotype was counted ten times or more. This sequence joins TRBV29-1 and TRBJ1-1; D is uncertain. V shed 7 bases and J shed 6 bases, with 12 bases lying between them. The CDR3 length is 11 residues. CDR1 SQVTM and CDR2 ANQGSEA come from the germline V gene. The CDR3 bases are TGCAGCGCCACGGTAAGGGCTGAAGCTTTCTTT. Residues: CSATVRAEAFF.

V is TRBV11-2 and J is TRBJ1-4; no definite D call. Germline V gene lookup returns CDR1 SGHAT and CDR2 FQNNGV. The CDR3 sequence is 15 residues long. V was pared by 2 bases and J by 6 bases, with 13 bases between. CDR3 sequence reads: CASSLSGWIDEKLFF. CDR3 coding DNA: TGTGCCAGCAGCTTAAGCGGCTGGATTGATGAAAAACTGTTTTTT.

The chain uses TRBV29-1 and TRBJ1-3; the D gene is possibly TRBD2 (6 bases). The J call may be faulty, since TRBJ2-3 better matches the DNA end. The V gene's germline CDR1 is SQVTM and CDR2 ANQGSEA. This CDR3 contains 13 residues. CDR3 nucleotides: TGCAGCGTTGAAAGGGCGGGGACAGATACGCAGTATTTT. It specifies CSVERAGTDTQYF.

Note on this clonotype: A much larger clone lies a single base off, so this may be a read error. As DNA, the CDR3 is TGTGCCAGCAGCTTAAACAGGGAATCCGGGGGGCTGTTTTTT. Translating gives CASSLNRESGGLFF. This chain links TRBV5-8 with TRBJ2-2; the D call may be TRBD1 or TRBD2 (6 bases each). This CDR3 is 14 amino acids long. Per germline, CDR1 SGHTS and CDR2 YDEGEE.